This TCR beta chain was found in a study of T-cell reconstitution after alpha-beta-depleted transplantation in children. Germline assignment: CDR1 DFQATT and CDR2 SNEGSKA (reference sequence). CDR3 length: 13 residues. Unique molecular identifiers were built into the TCRbeta library. TCRdb reprocessed the PCR reads with MiXCR, giving one entry per CDR3 protein. Of 500,000 to 650,000 distinct CDR3 sequences detected, over 9.5% appear once; the ten largest clones hold around 15%. Study-level points and caveats: The study reportedly traced alpha-beta T cells about two months after transplant to several hundred expanded graft clones. The authors attributed T-cell counts and diversity one year after transplant mostly to newly produced T cells. It was surviving recipient T cells and thymic progenitors that gave some patients high TCRbeta diversity at day 60.

This clonotype has ten or more counts. Its antigen is undetermined. This TCR was recovered from a female patient aged 2-9 years who had a stem cell transplant for aplastic anemia, so the T cells may come from the graft donor. V gene TRBV20-1 combines with J gene TRBJ2-5; D may match TRBD1 or TRBD2 (6 bases each). Sequenced here: PBMCs, mostly from graft donor cells, sampled 180 days after TCRalphabeta/CD19-depleted stem cell transplant. The CDR3 bases are TGCAGCCGTCTCGAAGGGGGGAAAGAGACCCAGTACTTC. Amino acid sequence: CSRLEGGKETQYF.